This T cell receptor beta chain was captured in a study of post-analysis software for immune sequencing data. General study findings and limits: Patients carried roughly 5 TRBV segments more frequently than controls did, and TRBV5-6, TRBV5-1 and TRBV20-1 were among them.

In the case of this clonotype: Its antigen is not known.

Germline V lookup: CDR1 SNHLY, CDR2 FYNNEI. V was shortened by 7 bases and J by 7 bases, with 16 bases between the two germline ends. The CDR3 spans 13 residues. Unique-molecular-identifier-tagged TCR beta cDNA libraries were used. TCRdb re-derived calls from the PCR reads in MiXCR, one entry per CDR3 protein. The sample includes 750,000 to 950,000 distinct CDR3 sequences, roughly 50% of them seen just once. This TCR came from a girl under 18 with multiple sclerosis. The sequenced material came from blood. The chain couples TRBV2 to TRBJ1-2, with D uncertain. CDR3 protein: CASTGSRAPGYTF. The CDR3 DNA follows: TGTGCCAGCACCGGGTCTAGGGCCCCTGGCTACACCTTC.